The following is a T cell receptor (beta chain) sequence with its context. What it binds is unknown. The entry originates in a study of OX40 agonist ivuxolimab in advanced cancers. The overall study: The patients' treatment was ivuxolimab, an agonistic anti-OX40 (CD134) antibody. Of mixed ages from about 23 to 85 and averaging roughly 60 years, the group was over 80% male. Previous treatment with anti-PD-1, anti-PD-L1 or anti-CTLA-4 therapy was allowed; under 50% had received some. Overall study findings and caveats: Which antigen the expanded peripheral T cells recognized is unknown.

TCRdb's copy holds only in-frame clones and misses some; the assay was immunoSEQ multiplex PCR. The repertoire holds about 79,000 clones, with about 90% as singletons. This CDR3 comprises 15 residues. V trimming: 2 bases; J trimming: 5 bases; junction bases outside the gene matches: 7. Germline CDR1 reads ENHRY; CDR2 reads SYGVKD. This receptor was taken from an adult with an advanced solid tumor such as melanoma, head and neck, liver or kidney cancer. The source material was CD4+ or CD8+ T cells sorted from blood, sampled in a trial of the OX40 agonist ivuxolimab. This chain uses TRBV10-3 with TRBJ2-5; TRBD1 matches 8 bases. Here the CDR3 reads CAISEQAGGGETQYF. The DNA for the CDR3 is TGTGCCATCAGTGAGCAGGCAGGGGGCGGTGAGACCCAGTACTTC.